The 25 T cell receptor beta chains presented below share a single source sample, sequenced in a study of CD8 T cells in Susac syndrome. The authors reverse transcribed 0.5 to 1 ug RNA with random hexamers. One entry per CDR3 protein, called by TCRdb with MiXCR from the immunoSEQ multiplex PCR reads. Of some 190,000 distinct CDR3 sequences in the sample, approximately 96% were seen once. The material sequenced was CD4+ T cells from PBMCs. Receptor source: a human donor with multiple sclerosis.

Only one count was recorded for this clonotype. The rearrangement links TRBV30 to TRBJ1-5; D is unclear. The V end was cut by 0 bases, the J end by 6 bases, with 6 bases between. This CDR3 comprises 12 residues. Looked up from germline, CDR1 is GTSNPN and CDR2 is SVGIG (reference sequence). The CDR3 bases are TGTGCCTGGAGTGTACGGGGTCAGCCCCAGCATTTT. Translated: CAWSVRGQPQHF.

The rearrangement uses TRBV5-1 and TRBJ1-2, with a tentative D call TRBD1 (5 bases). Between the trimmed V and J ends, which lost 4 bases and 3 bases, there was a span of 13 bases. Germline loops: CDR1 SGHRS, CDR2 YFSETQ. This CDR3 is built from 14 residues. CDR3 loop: CASSQGGTDYGYTF. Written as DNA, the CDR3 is TGCGCCAGCAGCCAAGGAGGGACTGACTATGGCTACACCTTC.

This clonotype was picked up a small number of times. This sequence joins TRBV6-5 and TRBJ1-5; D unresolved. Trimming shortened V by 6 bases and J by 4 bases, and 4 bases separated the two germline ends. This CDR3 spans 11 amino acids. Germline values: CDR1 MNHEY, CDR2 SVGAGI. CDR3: CASRGNQPQHF. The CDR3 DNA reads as TGTGCCAGCAGAGGGAATCAGCCCCAGCATTTT.

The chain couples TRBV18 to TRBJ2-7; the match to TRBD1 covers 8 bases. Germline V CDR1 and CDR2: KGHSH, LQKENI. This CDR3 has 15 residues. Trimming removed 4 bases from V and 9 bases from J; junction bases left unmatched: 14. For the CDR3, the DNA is TGTGCCAGCTCACAAACGGCAGGGACAGGAGGTAGGCAGTACTTC. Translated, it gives CASSQTAGTGGRQYF.

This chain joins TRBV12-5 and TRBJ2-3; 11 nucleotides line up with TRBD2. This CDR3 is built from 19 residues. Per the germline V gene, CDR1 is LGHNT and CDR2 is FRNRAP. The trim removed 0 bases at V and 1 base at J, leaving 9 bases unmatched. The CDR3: CASGLVGLAGGPGTDTQYF. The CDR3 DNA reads TGTGCTAGTGGTTTGGTAGGATTAGCGGGGGGGCCGGGCACAGATACGCAGTATTTT.

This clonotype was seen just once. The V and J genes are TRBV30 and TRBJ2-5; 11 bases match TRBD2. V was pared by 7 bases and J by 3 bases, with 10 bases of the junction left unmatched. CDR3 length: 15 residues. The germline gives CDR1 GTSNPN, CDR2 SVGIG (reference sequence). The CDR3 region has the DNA TGTGCCTACTCAATCCCGGGACTAGCGGAAGAGACCCAGTACTTC. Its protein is CAYSIPGLAEETQYF.

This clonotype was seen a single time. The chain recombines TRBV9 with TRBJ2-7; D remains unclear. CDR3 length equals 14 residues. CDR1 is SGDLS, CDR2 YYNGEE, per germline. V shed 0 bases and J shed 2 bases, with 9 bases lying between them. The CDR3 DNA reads TGTGCCAGCAGCGTAGGGACGGAACCCTACGAGCAGTACTTC. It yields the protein CASSVGTEPYEQYF.

CDR3: CSANPSGGGNPGELFF. The CDR3 DNA reads as TGCAGTGCAAATCCTAGCGGGGGCGGCAATCCCGGGGAGCTGTTTTTT. The chain uses TRBV20-1 and TRBJ2-2; 10 bases align to TRBD2. The V and J ends lost 6 bases and 6 bases, in that order; junction bases with no gene match: 13. Germline assignment: CDR1 DFQATT and CDR2 SNEGSKA (reference sequence). The CDR3 is 16 residues long.

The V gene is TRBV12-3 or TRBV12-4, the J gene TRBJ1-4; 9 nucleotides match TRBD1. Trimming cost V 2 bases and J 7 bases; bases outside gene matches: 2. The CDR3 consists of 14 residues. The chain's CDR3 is CASSLSDRGEKLFF. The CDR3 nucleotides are TGTGCCAGCAGTTTATCGGACAGGGGTGAAAAACTGTTTTTT.

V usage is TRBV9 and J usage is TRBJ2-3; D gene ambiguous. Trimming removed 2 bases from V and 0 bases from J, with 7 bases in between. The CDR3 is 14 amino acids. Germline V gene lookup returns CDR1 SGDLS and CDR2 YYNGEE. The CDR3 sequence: CASSVGTSTDTQYF. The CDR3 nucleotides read TGTGCCAGCAGCGTGGGTACGAGCACAGATACGCAGTATTTT.

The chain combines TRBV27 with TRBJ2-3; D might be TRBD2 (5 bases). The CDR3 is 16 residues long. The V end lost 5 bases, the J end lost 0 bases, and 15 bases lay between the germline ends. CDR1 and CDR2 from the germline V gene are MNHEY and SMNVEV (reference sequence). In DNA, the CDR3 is TGTGCCAGCAGTCGGACGGCGGGTACTAGCACAGATACGCAGTATTTT. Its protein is CASSRTAGTSTDTQYF.

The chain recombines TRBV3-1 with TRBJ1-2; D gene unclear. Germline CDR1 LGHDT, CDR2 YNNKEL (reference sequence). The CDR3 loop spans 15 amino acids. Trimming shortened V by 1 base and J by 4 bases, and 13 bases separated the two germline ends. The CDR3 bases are TGTGCCAGCAGCCAAGGGGTGGGCTTCGGCTATGGCTACACCTTC. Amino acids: CASSQGVGFGYGYTF.

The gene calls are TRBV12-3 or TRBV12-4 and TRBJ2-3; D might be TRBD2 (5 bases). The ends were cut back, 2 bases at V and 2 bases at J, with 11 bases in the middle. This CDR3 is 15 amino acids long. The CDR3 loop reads CASSLRSGFTDTQYF. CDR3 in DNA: TGTGCCAGCAGTTTACGGTCGGGATTCACAGATACGCAGTATTTT.

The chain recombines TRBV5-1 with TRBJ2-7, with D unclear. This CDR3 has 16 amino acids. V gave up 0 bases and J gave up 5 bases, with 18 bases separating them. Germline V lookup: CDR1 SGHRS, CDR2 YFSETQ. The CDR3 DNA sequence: TGCGCCAGCAGCTTGGCTGGGATAGGCCAAGCACACGAGCAGTACTTC. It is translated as CASSLAGIGQAHEQYF.

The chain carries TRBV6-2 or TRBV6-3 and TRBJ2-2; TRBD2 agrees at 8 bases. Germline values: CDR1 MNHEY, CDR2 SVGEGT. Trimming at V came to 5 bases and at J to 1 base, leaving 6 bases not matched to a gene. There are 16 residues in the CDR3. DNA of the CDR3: TGTGCCAGCAGTGACCCCGGGGGGGAGAACACCGGGGAGCTGTTTTTT. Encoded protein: CASSDPGGENTGELFF.

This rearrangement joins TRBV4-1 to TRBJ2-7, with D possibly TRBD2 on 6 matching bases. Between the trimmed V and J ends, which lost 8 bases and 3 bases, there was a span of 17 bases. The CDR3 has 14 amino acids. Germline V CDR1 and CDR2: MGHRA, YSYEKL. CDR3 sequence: CASQAQTGGYEQYF. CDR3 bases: TGCGCCAGCCAGGCCCAAACCGGGGGCTACGAGCAGTACTTC.

CDR3 nucleotides: TGTGCCAGCTGTCGGGACAGGTACACAGATACGCAGTATTTT. As protein: CASCRDRYTDTQYF. This chain links TRBV5-4 with TRBJ2-3; 8 bases are shared with TRBD1. Unmatched junction bases numbered 6, after V lost 7 bases and J lost 2 bases. Germline lookup yields CDR1 SGHNT and CDR2 YYREEE (reference sequence). The CDR3 contains 14 residues.

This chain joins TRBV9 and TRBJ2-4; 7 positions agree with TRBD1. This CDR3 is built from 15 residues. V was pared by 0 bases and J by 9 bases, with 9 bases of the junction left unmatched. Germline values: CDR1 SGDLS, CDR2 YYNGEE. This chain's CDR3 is CASSVVSTGAGIQYF. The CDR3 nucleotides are TGTGCCAGCAGCGTAGTCTCTACAGGGGCGGGCATTCAGTACTTC.

CDR3 DNA: TGTGCCAGCAGCCAGGGACACAACACCGGGGAGCTGTTTTTT. Encoded protein: CASSQGHNTGELFF. This rearrangement joins TRBV7-3 to TRBJ2-2; D is possibly TRBD1 (6 bases). The CDR3 has 14 amino acids. With 5 bases removed from V and 2 bases from J, the gap between germline ends came to 9 bases. Germline V lookup: CDR1 SGHTA, CDR2 FQGTGA.

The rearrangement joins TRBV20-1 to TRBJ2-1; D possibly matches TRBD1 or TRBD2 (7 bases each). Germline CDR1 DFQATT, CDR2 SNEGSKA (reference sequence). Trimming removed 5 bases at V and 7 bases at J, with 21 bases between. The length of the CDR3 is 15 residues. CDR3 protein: CSAQGGGGQRNEQFF. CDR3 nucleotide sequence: TGCAGTGCTCAGGGGGGCGGGGGCCAACGGAATGAGCAGTTCTTC.

CDR3 coding DNA: TGCAGTGCTTCCCTCCCAAGCTCCTACAATGAGCAGTTCTTC. Translation: CSASLPSSYNEQFF. The chain uses TRBV20-1 and TRBJ2-1, with D uncertain. The CDR3 is 14 amino acids. Trimming shortened V by 5 bases and J by 0 bases, and 11 bases separated the two germline ends. Germline CDR1 and CDR2: DFQATT and SNEGSKA (reference sequence).

CDR3 sequence: CSVAVADTQYF. Here the CDR3 DNA reads TGCAGCGTTGCGGTCGCAGATACGCAGTATTTT. The chain uses TRBV29-1 and TRBJ2-3; D gene unclear. CDR3 size: 11 residues. V was trimmed by 4 bases and J by 4 bases, leaving 6 bases between them. Germline CDR1 reads SQVTM; CDR2 reads ANQGSEA.

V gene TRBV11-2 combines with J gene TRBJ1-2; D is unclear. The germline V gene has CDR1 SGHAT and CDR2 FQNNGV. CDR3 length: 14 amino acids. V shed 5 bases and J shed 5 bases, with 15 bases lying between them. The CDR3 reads CASSPDTSQYGYTF. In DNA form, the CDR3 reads TGTGCCAGCAGCCCAGACACATCCCAATATGGCTACACCTTC.

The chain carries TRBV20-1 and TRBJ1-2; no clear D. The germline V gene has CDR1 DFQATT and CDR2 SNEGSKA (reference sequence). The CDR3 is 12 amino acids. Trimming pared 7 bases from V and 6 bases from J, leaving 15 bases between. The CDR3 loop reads CSVGRLGHGYTF. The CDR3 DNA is TGCAGTGTAGGGCGCCTCGGCCATGGCTACACCTTC.

The CDR3 here is CASSLCSMRGCHNEQFF. The CDR3, as DNA: TGTGCCAGCAGCCTTTGCTCCATGAGGGGCTGTCACAATGAGCAGTTCTTC. V is TRBV3-1 and J is TRBJ2-1; D may be TRBD1 or TRBD2 (5 bases each). Germline CDR1 and CDR2: LGHDT and YNNKEL (reference sequence). Trimming removed 4 bases from V and 5 bases from J, with 21 bases in between. The CDR3 extends over 17 amino acids.